By share of the sample, the clone carrying this TCR beta chain is medium-sized. This beta chain turned up in a library designed for alpha chains; as an off-target read, its abundance says little. Time point defined: sample taken at primary tumor resection. Without sorting, whole RNA was sequenced from tumor, nontumor lung or frozen PBMC. V lost 2 bases and J lost 2; bases outside the gene matches: 6. The CDR3 sequence is 15 residues long. CDR1 and CDR2 (germline): ENHRY, SYGVKD. This entry belongs to a study of spatial heterogeneity in lung cancer. Turning to the study itself: In raw reads, more than nine appearances on average were recorded for each unique TCR and UMI combination.

Unique molecular identifiers tagged every individual TCR cDNA molecule. TCRdb passed the 5' RACE reads through MiXCR, listing each CDR3 protein once. Altogether fewer than 2,500 distinct CDR3 sequences are present, approximately 12% being singletons, with the ten largest covering approximately 23%. The TCR sequence derives from a male donor with early-stage non-small cell lung cancer. The rearrangement uses TRBV10-3 and TRBJ2-7; 7 bases fit TRBD1. The material sequenced was normal lung tissue next to the tumor, taken at surgery. The CDR3 coding sequence is TGTGCCATCAGTGAGAGTGGGACAGCCACCTACGAGCAGTACTTC. Residues: CAISESGTATYEQYF.